This TCR beta chain is from a study of T cell repertoires in cytomegalovirus infection. Whole-study context: Researchers turned to recently identified HLA-C-restricted CMV epitopes as well as well-studied HLA-B-restricted ones. Indications came from public TCR beta signatures; they pointed to CMV infection and to a matching HLA type.

Via MiXCR, TCRdb re-called the reads, giving one row per CDR3 protein. The data show just under 500,000 distinct CDR3 sequences, with 30% to 40% seen just once and under 20% held by the top ten. As for this clonotype: Its antigen is undetermined.

General study results and limits: Dominant in the ex vivo response were TCR beta clonotypes restricted by HLA-C and specific for CMV. CMV carriers having the relevant HLA were flagged by cumulative public TCR beta family frequency.

With V trimmed by 4 bases and J by 6 bases, 4 bases remained unmatched. Germline values: CDR1 SNHLY, CDR2 FYNNEI. The CDR3 runs 16 residues. This TCR derives from a human donor in good health (CMV status not recorded). Some clones in this sample may be carry-over from other donors' samples. J is TRBJ2-1 and V is TRBV2; 15 bases align to TRBD2. The source material was cultured PBMCs, sampled from culture after CMV antigen stimulation. The CDR3 loop reads CASSVWTSGRANEQFF. The CDR3 coding sequence is TGTGCCAGCAGTGTTTGGACTAGCGGGAGGGCCAATGAGCAGTTCTTC.